Listed below are T cell receptor beta chains from one sample, sequenced in a study of CD8 T cells in Susac syndrome. TCRdb used MiXCR to reprocess the immunoSEQ multiplex PCR reads, holding one entry per CDR3 protein. The data show about 200,000 distinct CDR3 sequences, approximately 95% seen once. The sample taken for sequencing was CD4+ T cells from PBMCs. The receptors here all came from a human donor with multiple sclerosis. Both conserved end residues are part of each CDR3. A D gene is named only where the DNA matches it firmly. Not all rows give a size; the values are once, few, many and, for expanded clones, a class.

cdr3_length j_call v_call clone_size d_call cdr3_aa cdr3_nt
14 TRBJ2-3 TRBV3-1 - TRBD1 CASSSGQGKDTQYF TGTGCCAGCAGCTCGGGACAGGGTAAAGATACGCAGTATTTT
14 TRBJ1-2 TRBV7-2 - TRBD1 CASSSSGQHIGYTF TGTGCCAGCAGCTCTTCGGGACAGCATATTGGCTACACCTTC
15 TRBJ2-3 TRBV9 - - CASSVAPGVTDTQYF TGTGCCAGCAGCGTAGCCCCGGGTGTTACAGATACGCAGTATTTT
15 TRBJ2-1 TRBV20-1 - TRBD2 CSAWGTSGFNNEQFF TGCAGTGCTTGGGGGACTAGCGGTTTCAACAATGAGCAGTTCTTC
16 TRBJ1-2 TRBV6-6 - - CASSSPGTDSRYGYTF TGTGCCAGCAGTTCTCCAGGGACCGACAGTCGCTATGGCTACACCTTC
15 TRBJ2-2 TRBV27 - TRBD2 CASSLTSGGTGELFF TGTGCCAGCAGTCTCACTAGCGGGGGGACCGGGGAGCTGTTTTTT
12 TRBJ2-3 TRBV25-1 - - CASSEITDTQYF TGTGCCAGCAGTGAAATCACAGATACGCAGTATTTT
15 TRBJ1-6 TRBV9 - - CASSVEQVFNSPLHF TGTGCCAGCAGCGTAGAACAGGTTTTTAATTCACCCCTCCACTTT
12 TRBJ1-2 TRBV12-3/TRBV12-4 - - CASSFGGYGYTF TGTGCCAGCAGTTTCGGAGGTTATGGCTACACCTTC
14 TRBJ2-5 TRBV9 once TRBD1 CASSAGDSQETQYF TGTGCCAGCAGCGCCGGGGACAGCCAAGAGACCCAGTACTTC
13 TRBJ1-2 TRBV27 few - CASSLGGYYGYTF TGTGCCAGCAGTTTAGGCGGATATTATGGCTACACCTTC
11 TRBJ1-2 TRBV30 - - CAWTWDRGYTF TGTGCCTGGACTTGGGATAGGGGATACACCTTC
15 TRBJ1-1 TRBV3-1 once TRBD1 CASSQAAGTDTEAFF TGTGCCAGCAGCCAAGCGGCTGGGACAGACACTGAAGCTTTCTTT
15 TRBJ2-5 TRBV20-1 - TRBD1 CSAPRDRGFQETQYF TGCAGTGCTCCCCGGGACAGGGGCTTCCAAGAGACCCAGTACTTC
12 TRBJ1-1 TRBV12-3/TRBV12-4 - - CASRPGQYEAFF TGTGCCAGCAGACCCGGACAGTATGAAGCTTTCTTT
16 TRBJ1-6 TRBV9 - TRBD1 CASSELDRGTGSPLHF TGTGCCAGCAGCGAACTGGACAGGGGAACGGGTTCACCCCTCCACTTT
15 TRBJ1-2 TRBV27 - - CASSLAPGGGYGYTF TGTGCCAGCAGTTTAGCACCAGGAGGCGGCTATGGCTACACCTTC
13 TRBJ2-5 TRBV7-3 - TRBD2 CASSRDPRGSQYF TGTGCCAGCAGCCGGGACCCGCGGGGGTCCCAGTACTTC
14 TRBJ1-1 TRBV3-1 once - CASSRVTGNTEAFF TGTGCCAGCAGCCGCGTCACTGGGAACACTGAAGCTTTCTTT
13 TRBJ2-3 TRBV20-1 once - CSEGGSSTDTQYF TGCAGTGAGGGCGGTAGCAGCACAGATACGCAGTATTTT
13 TRBJ1-5 TRBV19 - - CASSITGNQPQHF TGTGCCAGTAGTATCACAGGGAACCAGCCCCAGCATTTT
14 TRBJ1-6 TRBV14 - TRBD1 CASSHVQGNSPLHF TGTGCCAGCAGCCACGTACAGGGGAATTCACCCCTCCACTTT
12 TRBJ1-1 TRBV29-1 - TRBD1 CSSSDREDEAFF TGCAGCTCATCGGACAGGGAAGATGAAGCTTTCTTT
18 TRBJ2-4 TRBV24-1 - - CATSDVPGLTLAKNIQYF TGTGCCACCAGTGATGTACCGGGACTCACGTTGGCCAAAAACATTCAGTACTTC
13 TRBJ1-5 TRBV3-1 - - CASSRYGNQPQHF TGTGCCAGCAGCCGATACGGCAATCAGCCCCAGCATTTT
13 TRBJ2-1 TRBV20-1 once TRBD2 CSARPGGYNEQFF TGCAGTGCTAGACCGGGGGGCTACAATGAGCAGTTCTTC
15 TRBJ2-3 TRBV12-3/TRBV12-4 - TRBD1 CASSNHRGYTDTQYF TGTGCCAGCAGCAACCACAGGGGGTACACAGATACGCAGTATTTT
11 TRBJ1-2 TRBV29-1 few - CSVEVGAGYTF TGCAGCGTTGAGGTTGGGGCTGGCTACACCTTC
14 TRBJ2-2 TRBV30 once - CAWSSGGGTGELFF TGTGCCTGGAGCTCGGGGGGCGGAACCGGGGAGCTGTTTTTT
13 TRBJ2-5 TRBV2 - TRBD2 CATHRTSQETQYF TGTGCCACCCATAGGACTAGCCAAGAGACCCAGTACTTC
15 TRBJ2-5 TRBV14 - - CASSQGDGLAETQYF TGTGCCAGCAGCCAAGGGGACGGGCTAGCGGAGACCCAGTACTTC
15 TRBJ2-4 TRBV15 - - CATSSGPVGKNIQYF TGTGCCACCAGCAGCGGTCCTGTAGGCAAAAACATTCAGTACTTC
14 TRBJ2-5 TRBV10-3 - TRBD1 CATREGQAWETQYF TGTGCCACCCGCGAGGGACAGGCGTGGGAGACCCAGTACTTC
14 TRBJ1-1 TRBV3-1 - - CASSPEGMNTEAFF TGTGCCAGCAGCCCAGAGGGGATGAACACTGAAGCTTTCTTT
15 TRBJ1-2 TRBV20-1 - TRBD1 CSASPGGQGALGYTF TGCAGTGCCTCCCCGGGGGGACAGGGGGCTCTTGGCTACACCTTC
13 TRBJ2-1 TRBV20-1 - TRBD2 CSASKTSVGEQFF TGCAGTGCTAGCAAAACTAGCGTTGGTGAGCAGTTCTTC
13 TRBJ1-5 TRBV29-1 - - CSVGQGGYQPQHF TGCAGCGTTGGCCAGGGAGGGTACCAGCCCCAGCATTTT
13 TRBJ2-7 TRBV20-1 - - CSAERTGAYEQYF TGCAGTGCCGAAAGGACTGGAGCCTACGAGCAGTACTTC
12 TRBJ1-2 TRBV29-1 once - CSVAWANYGYTF TGCAGCGTTGCCTGGGCTAACTATGGCTACACCTTC
15 TRBJ2-3 TRBV20-1 - - CSAISQGAGTDTQYF TGCAGTGCTATCAGTCAGGGAGCAGGCACAGATACGCAGTATTTT
12 TRBJ2-6 TRBV10-3 - - CAANSGANVLTF TGTGCCGCAAACTCTGGGGCCAACGTCCTGACTTTC
13 TRBJ2-2 TRBV30 - - CAWSVRQFRELFF TGTGCCTGGAGTGTGAGGCAGTTTAGGGAGCTGTTTTTT
15 TRBJ2-5 TRBV7-2 - - CASSRSRDTQETQYF TGTGCCAGCAGCCGTTCTCGGGACACCCAAGAGACCCAGTACTTC
15 TRBJ2-5 TRBV3-1 - TRBD2 CASSHAGLGRETQYF TGTGCCAGCAGCCATGCGGGACTAGGTCGAGAGACCCAGTACTTC
11 TRBJ1-5 TRBV9 - - CASKSGQPQHF TGTGCCAGCAAGTCGGGACAGCCCCAGCATTTT
14 TRBJ2-7 TRBV2 - TRBD1 CASNPGQGSYEQYF TGTGCCAGCAACCCGGGACAGGGATCCTACGAGCAGTACTTC
15 TRBJ1-6 TRBV25-1 - - CASRDTLQTDSPLHF TGTGCCAGCAGGGACACACTTCAAACGGATTCACCCCTCCACTTT
14 TRBJ2-2 TRBV5-4 - - CASSRDNLAGELFF TGTGCCAGCAGCCGGGACAACCTGGCCGGGGAGCTGTTTTTT
12 TRBJ1-5 TRBV6-5 - - CASSSPGGSQHF TGTGCCAGCAGTTCCCCCGGGGGCAGCCAGCATTTT
16 TRBJ1-6 TRBV20-1 - - CSATFGGAAGGSPLHF TGCAGTGCTACCTTCGGGGGGGCAGCAGGTGGTTCACCCCTCCACTTT
15 TRBJ1-1 TRBV3-1 - - CASSQDVLLNTEAFF TGTGCCAGCAGCCAAGATGTATTGCTGAACACTGAAGCTTTCTTT
14 TRBJ2-3 TRBV5-1 - TRBD2 CASSLGLAPGTQYF TGCGCCAGCAGCCTCGGACTAGCGCCCGGGACGCAGTATTTT
12 TRBJ2-3 TRBV29-1 - - CSVDPGRDTQYF TGCAGCGTTGATCCTGGCAGAGATACGCAGTATTTT
14 TRBJ2-2 TRBV5-1 - TRBD1 CASRGQGVTGELFF TGCGCCAGCAGGGGACAGGGAGTGACCGGGGAGCTGTTTTTT
16 TRBJ2-5 TRBV7-3 - TRBD2 CASSAELRGAGGTQYF TGTGCCAGCAGCGCCGAGTTGCGGGGGGCTGGAGGGACCCAGTACTTC